The 26 T cell receptor beta chains in this list originate from one sample, sequenced in a study of siplizumab effects on memory and regulatory T cells. Assay used: immunoSEQ multiplex PCR; TCRdb lists only in-frame clones, some missing. This table holds about 55,000 clones, roughly 97% found once. Sequenced material: naive CD4+ T cells sorted from blood. The receptor set was obtained from a human donor in good health.

The chain uses TRBV19 and TRBJ1-5; 7 nucleotides match TRBD1. Germline V gene data show CDR1 as LNHDA and CDR2 as SQIVND (reference sequence). The ends lost 3 bases at V and 5 bases at J; junction bases unmatched: 4. CDR3 length equals 14 residues. The CDR3 protein is CASSIRDRYQPQHF. CDR3 nucleotides: TGTGCCAGTAGTATTCGGGACAGATATCAGCCCCAGCATTTT. The full variable domain, its missing parts supplied by reference TRBV19 and TRBJ1-5, is DGGITQSPKYLFRKEGQNVTLSCEQNLNHDAMYWYRQDPGQGLRLIYYSQIVNDFQKGDIAEGYSVSREKKESFPLTVTSAQKNPTAFYLCASSIRDRYQPQHFGDGTRLSIL.

The chain couples TRBV7-2 to TRBJ2-7, with D perhaps matching TRBD2 (7 bases). The germline V and J ends were trimmed by 1 base and 4 bases, with 11 bases remaining between them. Germline lookup yields CDR1 SGHTA and CDR2 FQGNSA. The CDR3 is 14 amino acids. The CDR3 DNA sequence: TGTGCCAGCAGCTTAGAGGGGGGGGCATACGAGCAGTACTTC. Protein product: CASSLEGGAYEQYF.

The chain links TRBV6-5 to TRBJ2-7, with a weak D call TRBD2 (6 bases). CDR3 length equals 11 residues. Germline-derived CDR1 and CDR2 are MNHEY and SVGAGI. The V end was cut by 10 bases, the J end by 3 bases, with 10 bases between. This chain's CDR3 is CATQEGYEQYF. The CDR3 region has the DNA TGTGCCACTCAGGAGGGCTACGAGCAGTACTTC.

The chain joins TRBV30 to TRBJ2-1, with 12 bases aligning to TRBD2. CDR3 length: 13 residues. V was clipped by 1 base and J by 10 bases; unmatched bases: 2. Germline CDR1 reads GTSNPN; CDR2 reads SVGIG (reference sequence). The CDR3 sequence: CAWSGLAGEEQFF. The CDR3, as DNA: TGTGCCTGGAGTGGACTAGCGGGAGAGGAGCAGTTCTTC.

This chain links TRBV27 with TRBJ1-2; TRBD1 is a possible D gene (6 bases). Germline V gene data show CDR1 as MNHEY and CDR2 as SMNVEV (reference sequence). The V end was cut by 6 bases, the J end by 3 bases, with 11 bases between. The CDR3 contains 13 residues. CDR3 in DNA: TGTGCCAGCAGGGACAGAGCCCACTATGGCTACACCTTC. It encodes CASRDRAHYGYTF.

This CDR3 reads CAISPLRTGTTEAFF. The DNA of the CDR3 is TGTGCCATCAGTCCCCTTCGGACAGGGACCACTGAAGCTTTCTTT. The V gene is TRBV10-3, the J gene TRBJ1-1, with 8 bases that match TRBD1. Trimming at V came to 5 bases and at J to 4 bases, leaving 9 bases not matched to a gene. Looked up from germline, CDR1 is ENHRY and CDR2 is SYGVKD. CDR3 length: 15 amino acids.

The rearrangement uses TRBV9 and TRBJ1-2, with 7 bases identical to TRBD1. This CDR3 has 16 residues. V gave up 3 bases and J gave up 4 bases; unmatched junction bases: 12. The V gene's germline CDR1 is SGDLS and CDR2 YYNGEE. CDR3 protein: CASSAALTGNSYGYTF. The DNA for the CDR3 is TGTGCCAGCAGCGCCGCCCTGACAGGGAATTCCTATGGCTACACCTTC.

This clone has just one count. The gene calls are TRBV30 and TRBJ2-1; D call uncertain. V was clipped by 1 base and J by 3 bases, with 4 bases between them. Per germline, CDR1 GTSNPN and CDR2 SVGIG (reference sequence). CDR3 size: 12 residues. This CDR3 reads CAWSGLYNEQFF. DNA of the CDR3: TGTGCCTGGAGTGGACTCTACAATGAGCAGTTCTTC.

The genes are TRBV19 and TRBJ1-3; D unclear. Germline V CDR1 and CDR2: LNHDA, SQIVND (reference sequence). The V gene lost 7 bases and the J gene lost 0 bases, with 10 bases spanning the gap. There are 14 residues in the CDR3. CDR3 sequence (DNA): TGTGCCAGTACGGAACGCAACTCTGGAAACACCATATATTTT. Translated: CASTERNSGNTIYF. Complete variable domain (other parts from reference TRBV19 and TRBJ1-3): DGGITQSPKYLFRKEGQNVTLSCEQNLNHDAMYWYRQDPGQGLRLIYYSQIVNDFQKGDIAEGYSVSREKKESFPLTVTSAQKNPTAFYLCASTERNSGNTIYFGEGSWLTVV.

This chain connects TRBV13 to TRBJ2-7, with TRBD1 matching over 8 bases. This CDR3 has 14 residues. With 5 bases clipped from V and 2 bases from J, the junction kept 5 bases outside the gene matches. Germline assignment: CDR1 PRHDT and CDR2 FYEKMQ (reference sequence). The CDR3 reads CASSHSTGAYEQYF. The CDR3 DNA sequence: TGTGCCAGCAGCCATTCGACAGGGGCCTACGAGCAGTACTTC.

CDR3 protein: CAWATSFKGDTQYF. The CDR3, as DNA: TGTGCCTGGGCAACTAGCTTCAAAGGAGATACGCAGTATTTT. V usage is TRBV30 and J usage is TRBJ2-3; D is perhaps TRBD2 (6 bases). V was trimmed by 5 bases and J by 5 bases, leaving 17 bases between them. In germline, CDR1 is GTSNPN, CDR2 SVGIG (reference sequence). The CDR3 sequence is 14 residues long.

The genes are TRBV7-9 and TRBJ2-7, with D hard to call. Germline V gene data show CDR1 as SEHNR and CDR2 as FQNEAQ (reference sequence). V shed 0 bases and J shed 5 bases, with 8 bases lying between them. This CDR3 region has 13 residues. The CDR3 sequence: CASSLAQADEQYF. In DNA, the CDR3 is TGTGCCAGCAGCTTAGCGCAGGCGGACGAGCAGTACTTC.

This chain links TRBV7-2 with TRBJ1-1; D gene ambiguous. This CDR3 is 13 amino acids long. The germline CDR1 and CDR2 sequences are SGHTA and FQGNSA. Trimming removed 3 bases from V and 12 bases from J, with 17 bases in between. CDR3 protein: CASSFGQFTRTFF. In DNA form, the CDR3 reads TGTGCCAGCAGCTTTGGTCAATTCACGCGGACTTTCTTT.

A note on this clone: Germline and junction disagree at one end, which may indicate a read error. This chain connects TRBV7-7 to TRBJ2-1; the D gene is possibly TRBD2 (6 bases). Germline CDR1 SSHAT, CDR2 FNYEAQ (reference sequence). This CDR3 comprises 15 residues. The CDR3 here is CASSLRPGGINEQFF. The CDR3 DNA is TGTGCTAGCAGTTTACGCCCCGGAGGGATCAATGAGCAGTTCTTC. Variable domain in full (rest from reference TRBV7-7 and TRBJ2-1): GAGVSQSPRYKVTKRGQDVTLRCDPISSHATLYWYQQALGQGPEFLTYFNYEAQPDKSGLPSDRFSAERPEGSISTLTIQRTEQRDSAMYRCASSLRPGGINEQFFGPGTRLTVL.

This sequence joins TRBV14 and TRBJ2-5; 10 nucleotides line up with TRBD1. The CDR3 is 16 residues long. The ends lost 1 base at V and 1 base at J; junction bases unmatched: 3. Per germline, CDR1 SGHDN and CDR2 FVKESK. CDR3 nucleotide sequence: TGTGCCAGCAGCCAAGGGGACAGGGGCTTCCAAGAGACCCAGTACTTC. Translated: CASSQGDRGFQETQYF. The entire variable domain, with the rest obtained from reference TRBV14 and TRBJ2-5, is as follows: EAGVTQFPSHSVIEKGQTVTLRCDPISGHDNLYWYRRVMGKEIKFLLHFVKESKQDESGMPNNRFLAERTGGTYSTLKVQPAELEDSGVYFCASSQGDRGFQETQYFGPGTRLLVL.

This clone was seen only once. The CDR3 is CASSMQQLPGELFF. Here the CDR3 DNA reads TGTGCCAGTAGTATGCAACAGCTCCCCGGGGAGCTGTTTTTT. This sequence joins TRBV19 and TRBJ2-2; D is uncertain. This CDR3 has 14 amino acids. In germline, CDR1 is LNHDA, CDR2 SQIVND (reference sequence). Trimming left V 3 bases short and J 6 bases short, with 11 bases between.

The chain employs TRBV4-1 and TRBJ2-3; D not resolved. Germline V lookup: CDR1 MGHRA, CDR2 YSYEKL. The ends were cut back, 4 bases at V and 0 bases at J, with 8 bases in the middle. The CDR3 spans 14 residues. CDR3 bases: TGCGCCAGCAGCCGAGTTACTAGCACAGATACGCAGTATTTT. Translation: CASSRVTSTDTQYF.

The rearrangement links TRBV27 to TRBJ2-7, with TRBD1 as a possible D gene (7 bases). Between the trimmed V and J ends, which lost 7 bases and 0 bases, there was a span of 13 bases. Germline-derived CDR1 and CDR2 are MNHEY and SMNVEV (reference sequence). The CDR3 is made up of 14 amino acids. CDR3 sequence (DNA): TGTGCCAGCAACGGGGGACAGAACTCCTACGAGCAGTACTTC. Translating gives CASNGGQNSYEQYF.

The rearrangement uses TRBV7-9 and TRBJ1-1; TRBD1 matches at 9 bases. Germline V gives CDR1 SEHNR, CDR2 FQNEAQ (reference sequence). This CDR3 contains 15 residues. With 5 bases clipped from V and 4 bases from J, the junction kept 8 bases outside the gene matches. The CDR3 loop reads CASSPRDRDFTEAFF. CDR3 in DNA: TGTGCCAGCAGCCCTAGGGACAGGGATTTCACTGAAGCTTTCTTT.

The rearrangement links TRBV7-9 to TRBJ2-3; TRBD2 matches at 8 bases. With 0 bases clipped from V and 0 bases from J, the junction kept 5 bases outside the gene matches. Looked up from germline, CDR1 is SEHNR and CDR2 is FQNEAQ (reference sequence). The CDR3 covers 17 residues. CDR3 loop: CASSLAHGGRSTDTQYF. The CDR3 region has the DNA TGTGCCAGCAGCTTAGCGCACGGCGGGAGGAGCACAGATACGCAGTATTTT.

V and J are TRBV5-1 and TRBJ2-7, with D perhaps TRBD2 (7 bases). The CDR3 has 15 amino acids. V was clipped by 0 bases and J by 5 bases, with 15 bases between them. CDR1 and CDR2 (germline): SGHRS, YFSETQ. This CDR3 is CASSLAGGRKHEQYF. The DNA of the CDR3 is TGCGCCAGCAGCTTGGCCGGGGGGCGCAAACACGAGCAGTACTTC.

This chain joins TRBV6-1 and TRBJ1-2; D gene ambiguous. The CDR3 consists of 15 residues. Germline CDR1 MNHNS, CDR2 SASEGT. V was clipped by 5 bases and J by 4 bases, with 17 bases between them. The CDR3 spells CASSSLGGRRYGYTF. In DNA, the CDR3 is TGTGCCAGCAGTTCCCTCGGAGGGAGGCGCTATGGCTACACCTTC.

In regard to this clone: A read error may produce the germline difference seen at one junction end. The rearrangement joins TRBV28 to TRBJ1-1, with D possibly matching TRBD1 (6 bases). There are 14 residues in the CDR3. Germline V gene sequence: CDR1 MDHEN, CDR2 SYDVKM. The CDR3 DNA reads as TGTGCCAGCAGTTTATTGCAGGGGAACGCTGAAGCTTTCTTT. Translated, it gives CASSLLQGNAEAFF.

The genes are TRBV18 and TRBJ1-1; perhaps TRBD1 as D (5 bases). V lost 2 bases, J lost 6 bases, and 13 bases lay in between. The CDR3 spans 14 residues. Germline V gene lookup returns CDR1 KGHSH and CDR2 LQKENI. DNA of the CDR3: TGTGCCAGCTCACCATCGGCAGGGAGGCCTGAAGCTTTCTTT. Its protein is CASSPSAGRPEAFF.

The chain employs TRBV29-1 and TRBJ2-2, with TRBD2 matching 13 bases. The trim removed 4 bases at V and 7 bases at J, leaving 3 bases unmatched. The CDR3 runs to 14 residues. The germline gives CDR1 SQVTM, CDR2 ANQGSEA. For the CDR3, the DNA is TGCAGCGTTGTTGGGACTAGCGGGAACGGGGAGCTGTTTTTT. Encoded protein: CSVVGTSGNGELFF.

V gene TRBV18 combines with J gene TRBJ1-3; a possible D gene is TRBD1 (6 bases). This CDR3 contains 16 residues. Trimming took off 2 bases at V and 0 bases at J, with 11 bases between the two ends. Germline-derived CDR1 and CDR2 are KGHSH and LQKENI. The CDR3 here is CASSPIDRSSGNTIYF. CDR3 coding DNA: TGTGCCAGCTCACCAATCGACAGGAGCTCTGGAAACACCATATATTTT.